The 11 T cell receptor beta chains listed next were all sequenced from one sample in a study of CD8+CD57+ T cells in acquired aplastic anemia. CD8+CD57+ cell expansion had been shown by flow cytometry in patients chosen for sequencing. CDR3 and TCR beta VDJ profiling relied on a genomic DNA template. One entry per CDR3 protein, called by TCRdb with MiXCR from the reads. Among roughly 290,000 distinct CDR3 sequences listed, under 65% were seen once. Material: sorted CD4+, CD8+, or CD8+CD57+ T cells (not recorded which) from PBMCs. Receptors were obtained from a human donor with aplastic anemia.

This clonotype was seen repeatedly, ten times or more. The chain recombines TRBV5-6 with TRBJ2-5, with D hard to call. The CDR3 contains 13 residues. Per the germline V gene, CDR1 is SGHDT and CDR2 is YYEEEE. Trimming stripped 2 bases from V and 4 bases from J, with 9 bases between. The CDR3 spells CASSLGQTETQYF. Written as DNA, the CDR3 is TGTGCCAGCAGCTTAGGTCAGACAGAGACCCAGTACTTC.

This clonotype appeared many times. The chain carries TRBV24-1 and TRBJ2-1; D is ambiguous. CDR3 size: 14 residues. Germline lookup yields CDR1 KGHDR and CDR2 SFDVKD. Trimming left V 6 bases short and J 7 bases short, with 15 bases between. CDR3 loop: CATSSAGVRNEQFF. CDR3 coding DNA: TGTGCCACCAGTTCTGCAGGAGTGAGGAATGAGCAGTTCTTC.

This clonotype was detected many times. The chain has TRBV20-1 and TRBJ2-4; perhaps TRBD1 as D (7 bases). Trimming pared 0 bases from V and 6 bases from J, leaving 9 bases between. The CDR3 is made up of 13 amino acids. Looked up from germline, CDR1 is DFQATT and CDR2 is SNEGSKA (reference sequence). The CDR3 loop is CSARDRGVNIQYF. As DNA, the CDR3 is TGCAGTGCTAGAGACAGGGGGGTAAACATTCAGTACTTC.

V usage is TRBV20-1 and J usage is TRBJ1-5; TRBD1 agrees at 7 bases. The V gene's germline CDR1 is DFQATT and CDR2 SNEGSKA (reference sequence). This CDR3 has 14 residues. J was trimmed by 3 bases and V by 1 base; bases with no gene match: 3. CDR3: CSARGGGDNQPQHF. For the CDR3, the DNA is TGCAGTGCTAGAGGAGGGGGCGACAATCAGCCCCAGCATTTT.

This clonotype was seen ten or more times. The V call is TRBV15, the J call TRBJ1-2, with 9 nucleotides matching TRBD1. J lost 6 bases, V lost 2 bases, and 7 bases had no gene match. Germline V gene sequence: CDR1 LNHNV, CDR2 YYDKDF (reference sequence). The CDR3 runs to 15 residues. CDR3 nucleotide sequence: TGTGCCACCAGCAGAACAGGGGGCGCGAGTGATGGCTACACCTTC. This encodes CATSRTGGASDGYTF.

The chain carries TRBV24-1 and TRBJ2-1, with D unresolved. CDR1 and CDR2 from the germline V gene are KGHDR and SFDVKD. V lost 5 bases and J lost 7, with 14 bases in between. CDR3 length equals 14 residues. CDR3 sequence reads: CATSGLGNGNEQFF. CDR3 DNA sequence: TGTGCCACCAGTGGACTGGGGAATGGGAATGAGCAGTTCTTC.

The chain uses TRBV2 and TRBJ1-2; TRBD1 matches at 10 bases. CDR3 length: 15 residues. Germline assignment: CDR1 SNHLY and CDR2 FYNNEI. The trim removed 4 bases at V and 4 bases at J, leaving 6 bases unmatched. DNA of the CDR3: TGTGCCAGCAGTGTTCCGACAGGGGGCTTCTATGGCTACACCTTC. This encodes CASSVPTGGFYGYTF.

The chain joins TRBV7-2 to TRBJ2-1, with D maybe TRBD2 (6 bases). The germline CDR1 and CDR2 sequences are SGHTA and FQGNSA. Trimming shortened V by 6 bases and J by 8 bases, and 14 bases separated the two germline ends. The CDR3 spans 13 residues. In nucleotides, the CDR3 is TGTGCCAGCAGAGTGGGAGGCGGGGATGAGCAGTTCTTC. This encodes CASRVGGGDEQFF.

The chain employs TRBV19 and TRBJ2-3, with D maybe TRBD2 (5 bases). The CDR3 extends over 16 amino acids. V dropped 0 bases and J dropped 6 bases, with 16 bases sitting between them. CDR1 LNHDA and CDR2 SQIVND come from the germline V gene (reference sequence). CDR3 in DNA: TGTGCCAGTAGTATAGATATCGCACTAGGGTTGGATACGCAGTATTTT. Translation gives CASSIDIALGLDTQYF.

This clonotype has a count of ten or more. V is TRBV19 and J is TRBJ2-5; weak D call: TRBD1 (5 bases). Germline-derived CDR1 and CDR2 are LNHDA and SQIVND (reference sequence). V gave up 6 bases and J gave up 2 bases, with 10 bases separating them. The CDR3 sequence is 13 residues long. The CDR3 DNA sequence: TGTGCCAGTAGCATGACAGAACAAGAGACCCAGTACTTC. Protein sequence: CASSMTEQETQYF.

Worth noting for this clonotype: Mismatch with germline at one junction end may stem from a read error. The V and J genes are TRBV10-1 and TRBJ1-4; the D gene is possibly TRBD1 (5 bases). This CDR3 comprises 15 residues. The germline gives CDR1 WNHNN, CDR2 SYGVQD (reference sequence). The CDR3, as DNA: TGCGCCAGCAGTGCCAACAGGATACCTAATGGAAAACTGTTTTTT. Protein: CASSANRIPNGKLFF.